A selection of T cell receptor beta chains follows, all from one sample in a study of T-cell memory formation after mild COVID-19. TCRdb recomputed calls from the 5' RACE reads with MiXCR, one row per CDR3 protein. The table lists under 650,000 distinct CDR3 sequences, roughly 18% of them singletons. Source material: PBMCs or a T cell subset sorted from them (not recorded which). The receptors stem from an adult woman who had mild COVID-19 (a few samples of this study predate the infection). Cell type and time point are not known. Both conserved end residues are part of each CDR3. The D gene is left open where the match is weak. Size is omitted from some rows. Given values are once, few, many or a class for expanded clones.

- | TRBJ1-5 | - | TRBV12-3/TRBV12-4 | CASSLRGNSPQPQHF | TGTGCCAGCAGTTTAAGGGGGAATTCACCTCAGCCCCAGCATTTT
few | TRBJ2-7 | - | TRBV29-1 | CSASLRGQGVYEQYF | TGCAGCGCGAGCCTCCGGGGGCAGGGAGTCTACGAGCAGTACTTC
few | TRBJ2-7 | TRBD1 | TRBV9 | CASNVGQGDEQYF | TGTGCCAGCAACGTCGGACAGGGCGACGAGCAGTACTTC
- | TRBJ1-2 | - | TRBV12-3/TRBV12-4 | CASTRASLTWGYTF | TGTGCCAGCACCCGGGCGTCCCTGACGTGGGGCTACACCTTC
- | TRBJ1-2 | - | TRBV27 | CASSLTQGGNYGYTF | TGTGCCAGCAGTTTAACACAGGGTGGTAACTATGGCTACACCTTC
- | TRBJ2-1 | - | TRBV15 | CATSNHGGPIGNEQFF | TGTGCCACCAGCAACCACGGGGGCCCCATTGGCAATGAGCAGTTCTTC
few | TRBJ2-1 | TRBD2 | TRBV20-1 | CSARMLAGTHYNEQFF | TGCAGTGCTAGAATGCTAGCGGGAACCCATTACAATGAGCAGTTCTTC
few | TRBJ2-7 | - | TRBV18 | CASSLPGGLVYEQYF | TGTGCCAGCTCACTCCCCGGGGGTTTGGTCTACGAGCAGTACTTC
- | TRBJ2-1 | TRBD2 | TRBV3-1 | CASSERTSGTYNEQFF | TGTGCCAGCAGCGAGCGGACTAGCGGGACATACAATGAGCAGTTCTTC
few | TRBJ2-1 | - | TRBV20-1 | CSANGDPSYEQFF | TGCAGTGCTAACGGGGACCCTAGCTATGAGCAGTTCTTC